One and the same sample provided the 23 T cell receptor beta chains below, sequenced in a study of T cell responses to AZD1222 COVID-19 vaccine. Assay: immunoSEQ multiplex PCR; the TCRdb copy retains only in-frame clones and omits some. The sample contains about 86,000 clones, roughly 90% of which appear only once. The specimen was peripheral blood, collected 28 days after the second AZD1222 dose. Receptor source: an adult who received the AZD1222 COVID-19 vaccine.

The rearrangement links TRBV30 to TRBJ1-2; possible D gene TRBD1, 5 bases. Germline V gene lookup returns CDR1 GTSNPN and CDR2 SVGIG (reference sequence). This CDR3 contains 13 residues. Trimming removed 0 bases at V and 8 bases at J, with 13 bases between. The CDR3 nucleotides are TGTGCCTGGAGTGTAATGGGGGTTGGGGGCTACACCTTC. As protein: CAWSVMGVGGYTF.

This CDR3 reads CATREGDTQYF. CDR3 DNA sequence: TGTGCCACCAGGGAAGGAGATACGCAGTATTTT. The V gene is TRBV24-1, the J gene TRBJ2-3; D is uncertain. Trimming removed 7 bases at V and 5 bases at J, with 6 bases between. The germline V gene encodes CDR1 KGHDR and CDR2 SFDVKD. The CDR3 totals 11 residues.

The J gene is TRBJ1-5, the V gene TRBV28, with D possibly TRBD1 on 5 matching bases. Germline CDR1 and CDR2: MDHEN and SYDVKM. CDR3 length equals 18 residues. Trimming took 7 bases from V and 0 from J, leaving 22 bases between them. CDR3 nucleotides: TGTGCCAGCACCCCTATAATTGGAGGGGCCGATAGCAATCAGCCCCAGCATTTT. Translation: CASTPIIGGADSNQPQHF.

This clone was seen just once. The rearrangement joins TRBV2 to TRBJ2-1; perhaps TRBD2 as D (5 bases). With 7 bases removed from V and 0 bases from J, the gap between germline ends came to 10 bases. The CDR3 consists of 14 residues. The germline V gene has CDR1 SNHLY and CDR2 FYNNEI. The CDR3 protein is CASMAGSSYNEQFF. The CDR3 DNA reads TGTGCCAGCATGGCGGGTAGCTCCTACAATGAGCAGTTCTTC.

The table lists this clone with a few counts. The chain has TRBV6-4 and TRBJ2-2, with 9 bases matching TRBD1. The CDR3 covers 16 residues. Germline CDR1 MRHNA, CDR2 SNTAGT. J lost 5 bases, V lost 0 bases, and 4 bases had no gene match. The CDR3: CASSDSPGTGTGELFF. Written as DNA, the CDR3 is TGTGCCAGCAGTGACTCCCCCGGGACAGGGACCGGGGAGCTGTTTTTT.

V usage is TRBV6-5 and J usage is TRBJ2-7; TRBD2 matches 8 bases. The V and J ends lost 8 bases and 2 bases, in that order; junction bases with no gene match: 8. CDR3 length: 14 amino acids. Germline CDR1 is MNHEY and CDR2 is SVGAGI. As DNA, the CDR3 is TGTGCCAGCGCCACACCTAGCGGGCCCTACGAGCAGTACTTC. As protein: CASATPSGPYEQYF.

The chain combines TRBV4-1 with TRBJ2-5; maybe TRBD2 (5 bases). Germline V lookup: CDR1 MGHRA, CDR2 YSYEKL. V lost 5 bases to trimming and J lost 5 bases, with 24 bases between them. This CDR3 is built from 17 residues. The CDR3 sequence: CASSSAGPAGGWETQYF. The CDR3 DNA is TGCGCCAGCAGCTCAGCAGGCCCCGCGGGCGGTTGGGAGACCCAGTACTTC.

This chain joins TRBV2 and TRBJ1-6; maybe TRBD1 (6 bases). CDR3 length: 17 amino acids. Trimming shortened V by 4 bases and J by 0 bases, and 13 bases separated the two germline ends. Germline V lookup: CDR1 SNHLY, CDR2 FYNNEI. This chain's CDR3 is CASSAQGPSSYNSPLHF. CDR3 DNA sequence: TGTGCCAGCAGTGCCCAGGGGCCGAGCTCCTATAATTCACCCCTCCACTTT.

The genes are TRBV11-1 and TRBJ1-3, with D tentatively TRBD1 (5 bases). V lost 2 bases to trimming and J lost 2 bases, with 10 bases between them. CDR1 and CDR2 from the germline V gene are SGHAT and FQDESV (reference sequence). This CDR3 is 15 amino acids long. For the CDR3, the DNA is TGTGCCAGCAGCTTACGGGGGGATACTGGAAACACCATATATTTT. Its protein is CASSLRGDTGNTIYF.

CDR3 coding DNA: TGTGCCAGCAGCCAAGATGGCAGAGGTAACACTGAAGCTTTCTTT. This encodes CASSQDGRGNTEAFF. The V and J genes are TRBV14 and TRBJ1-1; D is unclear. CDR1 and CDR2 (germline): SGHDN, FVKESK. The CDR3 extends over 15 amino acids. Trimming shortened V by 0 bases and J by 2 bases, and 10 bases separated the two germline ends.

The rearrangement uses TRBV7-9 and TRBJ2-3; 12 nucleotides line up with TRBD2. V lost 1 base and J lost 1; bases outside the gene matches: 9. The CDR3 runs 19 residues. Germline V gives CDR1 SEHNR, CDR2 FQNEAQ (reference sequence). CDR3 loop: CASSLGRLAGEIGTDTQYF. The CDR3 bases are TGTGCCAGCAGCTTAGGGCGACTAGCGGGAGAGATAGGCACAGATACGCAGTATTTT. The entire variable domain, with the rest obtained from reference TRBV7-9 and TRBJ2-3, is as follows: DTGVSQNPRHKITKRGQNVTFRCDPISEHNRLYWYRQTLGQGPEFLTYFQNEAQLEKSRLLSDRFSAERPKGSFSTLEIQRTEQGDSAMYLCASSLGRLAGEIGTDTQYFGPGTRLTVL.

Here the CDR3 reads CASSPTAIAKNIQYF. CDR3 in DNA: TGCGCCAGCAGCCCGACAGCTATAGCCAAAAACATTCAGTACTTC. The chain combines TRBV4-1 with TRBJ2-4; D may be TRBD1 (5 bases). The germline V and J ends were trimmed by 4 bases and 0 bases, with 10 bases remaining between them. Per the germline V gene, CDR1 is MGHRA and CDR2 is YSYEKL. The CDR3 totals 15 residues.

The chain joins TRBV6-1 to TRBJ1-1; 8 nucleotides match TRBD1. From germline, CDR1 is MNHNS and CDR2 SASEGT. This CDR3 contains 15 residues. The V gene end was trimmed by 3 bases and the J gene end by 1 base; junction bases not matched to a gene: 4. The CDR3 nucleotides read TGTGCCAGCAGTGACAGGGGGCCCGCGAACACTGAAGCTTTCTTT. It codes for CASSDRGPANTEAFF.

A note on this clone: Distinct nucleotide sequences in the sample also encode this CDR3. The V gene is TRBV6-1, the J gene TRBJ1-1; 11 bases are shared with TRBD1. Trimming removed 0 bases from V and 4 bases from J; junction bases left unmatched: 4. Germline V gives CDR1 MNHNS, CDR2 SASEGT. The length of the CDR3 is 16 residues. CDR3 loop: CASSEAEGQGGTEAFF. The CDR3 DNA reads as TGTGCCAGCAGTGAAGCAGAGGGACAGGGGGGCACTGAAGCTTTCTTT.

Only one count was recorded for this clone. The chain employs TRBV9 and TRBJ2-2; D tentatively fits TRBD1 or TRBD2 (6 bases each). CDR1 and CDR2 from the germline V gene are SGDLS and YYNGEE. The CDR3 contains 16 residues. Between the trimmed V and J ends, which lost 6 bases and 3 bases, there was a span of 18 bases. CDR3 sequence: CASTPGAVEDTGELFF. The CDR3 nucleotides read TGTGCCAGCACCCCGGGGGCAGTTGAGGACACCGGGGAGCTGTTTTTT. Variable domain in full (rest from reference TRBV9 and TRBJ2-2): DSGVTQTPKHLITATGQRVTLRCSPRSGDLSVYWYQQSLDQGLQFLIQYYNGEERAKGNILERFSAQQFPDLHSELNLSSLELGDSALYFCASTPGAVEDTGELFFGEGSRLTVL.

V is TRBV23-1 and J is TRBJ1-2, with 7 bases matching TRBD1. TRBV23-1 carries the ORF label, with uncertain function. Trimming cost V 2 bases and J 0 bases; bases outside gene matches: 18. The CDR3 has 20 amino acids. This CDR3 reads CASSQQSEDRKAFANYGYTF. For the CDR3, the DNA is TGCGCCAGCAGTCAACAATCGGAGGACAGGAAGGCCTTCGCTAACTATGGCTACACCTTC.

This rearrangement joins TRBV12-1 to TRBJ2-2; TRBD2 was called by the table and not checked on the DNA. TRBV12-1 is a pseudogene. CDR3 length equals 20 residues. Here the CDR3 reads CASSFRAVSGRFANTGELFF. The CDR3 bases are TGTGCCAGCAGCTTTAGGGCGGTTAGCGGGCGATTCGCGAACACCGGGGAGCTGTTTTTT.

The rearrangement links TRBV7-9 to TRBJ2-7, with D tentatively TRBD1 (6 bases). V lost 4 bases and J lost 2, with 9 bases in between. There are 13 residues in the CDR3. Germline lookup yields CDR1 SEHNR and CDR2 FQNEAQ (reference sequence). This chain's CDR3 is CASSWDTPYEQYF. Written as DNA, the CDR3 is TGTGCCAGCAGCTGGGACACCCCCTACGAGCAGTACTTC.

This clone has just a few counts. This rearrangement joins TRBV14 to TRBJ2-2, with D hard to call. The CDR3 runs to 15 residues. The germline V and J ends were trimmed by 4 bases and 4 bases, with 13 bases remaining between them. CDR1 is SGHDN and CDR2 is FVKESK in the germline V gene. The CDR3: CASSPELYTTGELFF. CDR3 DNA sequence: TGTGCCAGCAGCCCAGAGCTCTACACCACCGGGGAGCTGTTTTTT.

With respect to this clone: Germline is not matched at one junction end, which may reflect a read error. The J gene is TRBJ1-6, the V gene TRBV5-4; D call uncertain. The CDR3 has 13 residues. Germline CDR1 reads SGHNT; CDR2 reads YYREEE (reference sequence). The CDR3 here is CASSSSTRAGFAF. The CDR3 DNA sequence: TGTGCCAGCAGCTCCTCAACGAGGGCGGGCTTTGCCTTT.

The J gene is TRBJ2-2, the V gene TRBV3-1 (or the pseudogene TRBV3-2); D remains unclear. The CDR3 extends over 12 amino acids. Per the germline V gene, CDR1 is LGHDT and CDR2 is YNNKEL (reference sequence). Deletions cut 4 bases from V and 7 bases from J, with 7 bases between. The chain's CDR3 is CASSPIDGELFF. The DNA for the CDR3 is TGTGCCAGCAGCCCCATTGACGGGGAGCTGTTTTTT.

The chain recombines TRBV9 with TRBJ1-2, with 7 bases matching TRBD1. The CDR3 sequence is 15 residues long. V trimming: 4 bases; J trimming: 7 bases; junction bases outside the gene matches: 13. Germline CDR1 SGDLS, CDR2 YYNGEE. The DNA for the CDR3 is TGTGCCAGCAGCCTACCAGGAACAGGGGTTGTTGGCTACACCTTC. Protein sequence: CASSLPGTGVVGYTF.

This chain links TRBV7-2 with TRBJ1-4, with D possibly matching TRBD1 (6 bases). The CDR3 contains 15 residues. The V end was cut by 1 base, the J end by 4 bases, with 10 bases between. Germline CDR1 reads SGHTA; CDR2 reads FQGNSA. The CDR3 is CASSLVRTVNEKLFF. The CDR3 DNA reads as TGTGCCAGCAGCTTAGTAAGGACAGTTAATGAAAAACTGTTTTTT.